This T cell receptor beta chain was recovered during a study of identical twins. Using its own MiXCR run on the 5' RACE reads, TCRdb lists one record per CDR3 protein. Of 350,000 to 600,000 distinct CDR3 sequences listed, around 14% were seen once; the top ten hold approximately 0.52%. This clonotype was picked up a small number of times. These same records also appear under a second study, on yellow fever vaccine responses in identical twins.

Material: CD4+ T cells sorted from blood. The receptor's source is a woman under 30 in good health.

CDR3 DNA sequence: TGTGCCAGCAGGGGACTAGCGGGGGCCATCAATGAGCAGTTCTTC. It specifies CASRGLAGAINEQFF. This sequence joins TRBV2 and TRBJ2-1, with TRBD2 matching 14 bases. The CDR3 spans 15 residues. Germline V gives CDR1 SNHLY, CDR2 FYNNEI. Trimming cost V 6 bases and J 6 bases; bases outside gene matches: 4. Full variable domain (outside the CDR3, taken from reference TRBV2 and TRBJ2-1): EPEVTQTPSHQVTQMGQEVILRCVPISNHLYFYWYRQILGQKVEFLVSFYNNEISEKSEIFDDQFSVERPDGSNFTLKIRSTKLEDSAMYFCASRGLAGAINEQFFGPGTRLTVL.